This T cell receptor (beta chain) was sequenced for a study of glioma-infiltrating T cells. Background on the study: Presurgical dexamethasone in glioma patients lasted six or fewer days.

TCR alpha and beta CDR3 regions were amplified from RNA using iRepertoire nested multiplex PCR. TCRdb re-derived calls from the multiplex PCR reads in MiXCR, one entry per CDR3 protein. Among 300,000 to 400,000 distinct CDR3 sequences, roughly two fifths were seen once, and the ten largest hold about 12%. The table lists this clonotype with a count of one. Its antigen is unknown. Points from the study as a whole: Non-neoplastic patients had below-expected tissue-blood divergence, while all gliomas exceeded expectation. Shared blood CDR3 signature motifs marked patients with low tissue-blood divergence.

Sequencing input: glioma tissue, nonneoplastic brain tissue, or PBMCs (not recorded which). The receptor comes from a human donor with low-grade glioma or glioblastoma, undergoing nonglioma brain surgery, or in good health (not recorded which).

The CDR3 nucleotides read TGTGCCAGCAGTGAAGCGGACAGGTACAATGAGCAGTTCTTC. Translation: CASSEADRYNEQFF. This chain uses TRBV25-1 with TRBJ2-1, with 7 bases aligning to TRBD1. The length of the CDR3 is 14 residues. Per germline, CDR1 MGHDK and CDR2 SYGVNS. The junction had 2 bases not matched to a gene; V was cut back by 2 bases and J by 4 bases.